These 27 T cell receptor beta chains originate from one sample sequenced in a study of control samples from healthy donors and cancer patients. Clones were read by immunoSEQ multiplex PCR, and TCRdb kept only the in-frame ones, dropping some. Here the sample spans more than 95,000 clones, roughly 86% being singletons. Sequencing was performed on blood. Receptors were obtained from a man aged 55 to 70 in good health.

V usage is TRBV5-4 and J usage is TRBJ2-2, with 10 positions matching TRBD1. This CDR3 comprises 16 residues. V dropped 4 bases and J dropped 1; count of bases not matched to a gene: 4. Germline loops: CDR1 SGHNT, CDR2 YYREEE (reference sequence). The DNA for the CDR3 is TGTGCCAGCAGCCCGGGACAGGGGCTGAACACCGGGGAGCTGTTTTTT. It is translated as CASSPGQGLNTGELFF.

The rearrangement joins TRBV7-2 to TRBJ1-1; D may be TRBD1 (5 bases). The CDR3 has 16 amino acids. Germline assignment: CDR1 SGHTA and CDR2 FQGNSA. The germline V and J ends were trimmed by 4 bases and 9 bases, with 24 bases remaining between them. CDR3 loop: CASSSGYLVGEEKAFF. The CDR3 nucleotides read TGTGCCAGCAGCTCCGGCTATCTAGTAGGGGAAGAGAAAGCTTTCTTT.

The chain combines TRBV7-2 with TRBJ1-1; unclear D gene. This CDR3 has 14 residues. Looked up from germline, CDR1 is SGHTA and CDR2 is FQGNSA. V was clipped by 2 bases and J by 6 bases, with 13 bases between them. CDR3 sequence reads: CASSLPPVVAEAFF. The CDR3 nucleotides read TGTGCCAGCAGCTTACCTCCGGTTGTGGCTGAAGCTTTCTTT.

This sequence joins TRBV4-2 and TRBJ1-3, with D perhaps TRBD1 (5 bases). Germline lookup yields CDR1 LGHNA and CDR2 YNFKEQ. The CDR3 contains 16 residues. Trimming removed 1 base from V and 8 bases from J, with 18 bases in between. The CDR3 sequence is CASSQGVGGSVYTIYF. In DNA form, the CDR3 reads TGTGCCAGCAGCCAAGGAGTGGGGGGATCTGTTTACACCATATATTTT.

This chain joins TRBV9 and TRBJ2-3; the match to TRBD2 covers 14 bases. After removal of 4 bases from V and 5 bases from J, the junction contained 6 bases not matched to a gene. The CDR3 is made up of 16 amino acids. The germline V gene encodes CDR1 SGDLS and CDR2 YYNGEE. The CDR3 loop reads CASSIRLAGGRDTQYF. The CDR3 DNA follows: TGTGCCAGCAGCATTAGACTAGCGGGGGGGCGAGATACGCAGTATTTT.

This clone occurred a few times. This chain joins TRBV6-5 and TRBJ2-7; D is possibly TRBD1 (5 bases). V was trimmed by 6 bases and J by 3 bases, leaving 15 bases between them. Germline CDR1 reads MNHEY; CDR2 reads SVGAGI. This CDR3 has 14 amino acids. This chain's CDR3 is CASSGRVLVYEQYF. Written as DNA, the CDR3 is TGTGCCAGCAGCGGCAGGGTGTTGGTCTACGAGCAGTACTTC.

The chain combines TRBV28 with TRBJ2-2; D unclear. CDR3 length: 16 amino acids. V was shortened by 0 bases and J by 2 bases, with 10 bases between the two germline ends. Germline loops: CDR1 MDHEN, CDR2 SYDVKM. CDR3 nucleotide sequence: TGTGCCAGCAGTTTATGGCAGACAACCAACACCGGGGAGCTGTTTTTT. It encodes CASSLWQTTNTGELFF.

This clone was observed a handful of times. This chain connects TRBV28 to TRBJ2-2; 9 bases align to TRBD1. Germline-derived CDR1 and CDR2 are MDHEN and SYDVKM. Germline trimming cut 6 bases from V and 4 bases from J; bases unmatched to any gene: 6. The CDR3 spans 15 residues. CDR3 loop: CASRRQGGLTGELFF. The DNA of the CDR3 is TGTGCCAGCAGGCGACAGGGGGGACTCACCGGGGAGCTGTTTTTT.

The V gene is TRBV11-2, the J gene TRBJ2-7; D may be TRBD1 (6 bases). Trimming left V 6 bases short and J 4 bases short, with 16 bases between. CDR1 SGHAT and CDR2 FQNNGV come from the germline V gene. The CDR3 spans 14 residues. The CDR3 loop is CASSSTRGEYEQYF. As DNA, the CDR3 is TGTGCCAGCAGTTCCACCAGGGGCGAGTACGAGCAGTACTTC.

This chain uses TRBV21-1 with TRBJ2-4; the table's D gene call, TRBD2, was not cross checked with the DNA. TRBV21-1 is termed a pseudogene. The CDR3 spans 16 residues. CDR3: CASSLRDLFSKNIQYF. The CDR3 nucleotides read TGTGCCAGCAGCCTGCGGGATCTTTTTTCCAAAAACATTCAGTACTTC.

The chain has TRBV7-9 and TRBJ1-3, with TRBD1 matching over 11 bases. Trimming took 2 bases from V and 1 from J; bases not matched to a gene: 4. The length of the CDR3 is 17 residues. Per germline, CDR1 SEHNR and CDR2 FQNEAQ (reference sequence). In nucleotides, the CDR3 is TGTGCCAGCAGCTTAAGGGGACAGGGGGAGTCTGGAAACACCATATATTTT. This encodes CASSLRGQGESGNTIYF.

The chain carries TRBV10-3 and TRBJ2-7; TRBD2 is a possible D gene (6 bases). Germline V gene data show CDR1 as ENHRY and CDR2 as SYGVKD. V was cut by 3 bases and J by 1 base, with 13 bases left in between. The CDR3 covers 15 residues. CDR3 protein: CAISEPGGLSYEQYF. The CDR3 bases are TGTGCCATCAGTGAACCCGGCGGACTATCCTACGAGCAGTACTTC.

The rearrangement links TRBV5-1 to TRBJ1-2; 8 bases align to TRBD1. V was pared by 5 bases and J by 8 bases, with 14 bases of the junction left unmatched. CDR3 length: 15 amino acids. The germline V gene encodes CDR1 SGHRS and CDR2 YFSETQ. In DNA form, the CDR3 reads TGCGCCAGCAGTTGGGGACAGGACGGGTCGGGAGGCTACACCTTC. Translating gives CASSWGQDGSGGYTF. Combining the CDR3 with reference TRBV5-1 and TRBJ1-2 gives the whole variable domain KAGVTQTPRYLIKTRGQQVTLSCSPISGHRSVSWYQQTPGQGLQFLFEYFSETQRNKGNFPGRFSGRQFSNSRSEMNVSTLELGDSALYLCASSWGQDGSGGYTFGSGTRLTVV.

This clone was observed a handful of times. The chain uses TRBV11-2 and TRBJ1-6, with D unclear. Trimming removed 8 bases at V and 0 bases at J, with 17 bases between. The V gene's germline CDR1 is SGHAT and CDR2 FQNNGV. There are 17 residues in the CDR3. The CDR3 nucleotides are TGTGCCAGCTCTCCTACCCCGGGGATCTCCTATAATTCACCCCTCCACTTT. It translates to CASSPTPGISYNSPLHF. The full variable domain, rest sourced from reference TRBV11-2 and TRBJ1-6, is EAGVAQSPRYKIIEKRQSVAFWCNPISGHATLYWYQQILGQGPKLLIQFQNNGVVDDSQLPKDRFSAERLKGVDSTLKIQPAKLEDSAVYLCASSPTPGISYNSPLHFGNGTRLTVT.

CDR3 residues: CASRRAKGQTNTGELFF. Written as DNA, the CDR3 is TGTGCCAGTAGGAGAGCAAAGGGGCAGACGAACACCGGGGAGCTGTTTTTT. V is TRBV19 and J is TRBJ2-2; TRBD1 might be the D (5 bases). This CDR3 spans 17 amino acids. Germline assignment: CDR1 LNHDA and CDR2 SQIVND (reference sequence). V lost 6 bases and J lost 0, with 17 bases in between.

The genes are TRBV29-1 and TRBJ1-5; D unresolved. This CDR3 is 13 amino acids long. V was shortened by 4 bases and J by 4 bases, with 11 bases between the two germline ends. Germline values: CDR1 SQVTM, CDR2 ANQGSEA. This CDR3 is CSVVAGLNQPQHF. DNA for the CDR3: TGCAGCGTTGTAGCTGGGCTTAATCAGCCCCAGCATTTT.

The V call is TRBV9, the J call TRBJ1-2, with D maybe TRBD1 (5 bases). The germline CDR1 and CDR2 sequences are SGDLS and YYNGEE. Trimming removed 3 bases from V and 5 bases from J, with 14 bases in between. The CDR3 covers 14 residues. CDR3 coding DNA: TGTGCCAGCAGCGCCAGTGAGGGGAAGTATGGCTACACCTTC. Translation gives CASSASEGKYGYTF. Combining the CDR3 with reference TRBV9 and TRBJ1-2 gives the whole variable domain DSGVTQTPKHLITATGQRVTLRCSPRSGDLSVYWYQQSLDQGLQFLIQYYNGEERAKGNILERFSAQQFPDLHSELNLSSLELGDSALYFCASSASEGKYGYTFGSGTRLTVV.

As DNA, the CDR3 is TGTGCCAGCAGTCCTCGGGGGGGCATAAACTATGGCTACACCTTC. This encodes CASSPRGGINYGYTF. The chain is built from TRBV28 and TRBJ1-2; tentative D call: TRBD1 (6 bases). The CDR3 loop spans 15 amino acids. V lost 5 bases, J lost 2 bases, and 15 bases lay in between. CDR1 MDHEN and CDR2 SYDVKM come from the germline V gene.

CDR3 loop: CASIDQVGTDTQYF. The CDR3 bases are TGTGCCAGCATAGATCAGGTGGGAACAGATACGCAGTATTTT. The rearrangement uses TRBV2 and TRBJ2-3; no clear D. V was pared by 7 bases and J by 3 bases, with 14 bases between. Germline-derived CDR1 and CDR2 are SNHLY and FYNNEI. The CDR3 runs 14 residues.

Points on this clone: One junction end does not reproduce the germline sequence, and a read error may be involved. The chain uses TRBV11-2 and TRBJ1-3; no definite D call. Germline CDR1 and CDR2: SGHAT and FQNNGV. This CDR3 region has 12 residues. The CDR3 reads CASRLDPNTIYF. CDR3 coding DNA: TGTGCCAGCAGATTAGATCCTAACACCATATATTTT.

The sample holds one count of this clone. The gene calls are TRBV7-9 and TRBJ2-6; 11 bases align to TRBD1. The CDR3 totals 16 residues. Germline CDR1 reads SEHNR; CDR2 reads FQNEAQ (reference sequence). The ends lost 5 bases at V and 8 bases at J; junction bases unmatched: 8. The CDR3 DNA is TGTGCCAGCAGCCCACCGGACAGGGGGCAATCCAACGTCCTGACTTTC. Protein: CASSPPDRGQSNVLTF.

This clone appeared a single time. The rearrangement links TRBV7-2 to TRBJ1-1, with D perhaps matching TRBD1 (6 bases). Germline V gives CDR1 SGHTA, CDR2 FQGNSA. CDR3 length: 14 residues. Trimming shortened V by 3 bases and J by 0 bases, and 8 bases separated the two germline ends. CDR3 in DNA: TGTGCCAGCAGCTTGGGACATGTGAACACTGAAGCTTTCTTT. This translates into CASSLGHVNTEAFF.

The chain has TRBV3-1 (or the pseudogene TRBV3-2) and TRBJ1-2, with a possible D match to TRBD1 (6 bases). Germline CDR1 and CDR2: LGHDT and YNNKEL (reference sequence). V shed 3 bases and J shed 7 bases, with 15 bases lying between them. The CDR3 sequence is 14 residues long. CDR3 loop: CASSQGRGASGYTF. In nucleotides, the CDR3 is TGTGCCAGCAGCCAGGGACGGGGGGCTAGTGGCTACACCTTC.

This chain uses TRBV5-5 with TRBJ1-6; the D gene is possibly TRBD1 (6 bases). The CDR3 runs to 15 residues. Trimming shortened V by 3 bases and J by 9 bases, and 16 bases separated the two germline ends. Germline CDR1 and CDR2: SGHKS and YYEKEE (reference sequence). The CDR3 here is CASSSTGLSGSPLHF. Written as DNA, the CDR3 is TGTGCCAGCAGCTCAACAGGGCTCTCGGGTTCACCCCTCCACTTT. The full variable domain, with the rest looked up from reference TRBV5-5 and TRBJ1-6, is DAGVTQSPTHLIKTRGQQVTLRCSPISGHKSVSWYQQVLGQGPQFIFQYYEKEERGRGNFPDRFSARQFPNYSSELNVNALLLGDSALYLCASSSTGLSGSPLHFGNGTRLTVT.

A few counts support this clone. The chain has TRBV5-1 and TRBJ1-2; 8 bases agree with TRBD1. The germline V gene has CDR1 SGHRS and CDR2 YFSETQ. Trimming cost V 3 bases and J 4 bases; bases outside gene matches: 5. There are 14 residues in the CDR3. The CDR3 DNA reads as TGCGCCAGCAGCTCAACAGGGGGTAGCTATGGCTACACCTTC. Residues: CASSSTGGSYGYTF.

The CDR3, as DNA: TGTGCCAGCAGTTACTTGGGGACAGGGAAGGGGGAAAAACTGTTTTTT. Its translation: CASSYLGTGKGEKLFF. This chain links TRBV6-5 with TRBJ1-4; 9 positions match TRBD1. The CDR3 covers 16 residues. Germline V gene data show CDR1 as MNHEY and CDR2 as SVGAGI. V lost 1 base to trimming and J lost 8 bases; unmatched junction nucleotides: 8.

The chain uses TRBV4-3 and TRBJ2-2; 10 nucleotides align to TRBD2. Germline CDR1 is LGHNA and CDR2 is YSLEER. The ends lost 5 bases at V and 6 bases at J; junction bases unmatched: 12. The CDR3 covers 17 residues. DNA of the CDR3: TGCGCCAGCAGCTCGGGTGTAAGCGGGGGGGCTCCCGGGGAGCTGTTTTTT. Amino acids: CASSSGVSGGAPGELFF.